Each of the 5 T cell receptor beta chains below was sequenced from the same sample in a study of PD-1 blockade in classical Hodgkin lymphoma. Following autologous stem cell transplantation, relapse occurred in every patient, and exposure to brentuximab vedotin varied. The repertoire was sequenced with immunoSEQ multiplex PCR; TCRdb's copy has only in-frame clones and lacks some. This table holds 24,000 or so clones, 80% to 85% found once. This specimen consisted of peripheral blood mononuclear cells (PBMCs), obtained before the second cycle of nivolumab. The receptors here all came from a human donor with classical Hodgkin lymphoma.

J is TRBJ1-5 and V is TRBV5-4; a possible D gene is TRBD1 (5 bases). The germline gives CDR1 SGHNT, CDR2 YYREEE (reference sequence). This CDR3 region has 12 residues. Trimming pared 5 bases from V and 9 bases from J, leaving 12 bases between. CDR3: CASRLDSGPQHF. CDR3 nucleotides: TGTGCCAGCAGACTCGACAGCGGGCCCCAGCATTTT.

The chain carries TRBV19 and TRBJ2-5, with no clear D. The V end was cut by 4 bases, the J end by 6 bases, with 15 bases between. The CDR3 is 14 residues long. Per germline, CDR1 LNHDA and CDR2 SQIVND (reference sequence). CDR3 residues: CASSSSGDSQTQYF. The CDR3 nucleotides read TGTGCCAGTAGTAGCTCCGGAGATAGTCAGACCCAGTACTTC.

The J gene is TRBJ2-2, the V gene TRBV2; TRBD2 agrees at 12 bases. Germline V gene sequence: CDR1 SNHLY, CDR2 FYNNEI. With 4 bases clipped from V and 6 bases from J, the junction kept 3 bases outside the gene matches. This CDR3 is built from 15 residues. CDR3 nucleotide sequence: TGTGCCAGCAGTGCTAGCGGGGGGGCCCCCGGGGAGCTGTTTTTT. Its translation: CASSASGGAPGELFF.

The count of this clone is one. The chain uses TRBV19 and TRBJ2-1, with TRBD2 identical over 10 bases. With 1 base clipped from V and 9 bases from J, the junction kept 6 bases outside the gene matches. Germline loops: CDR1 LNHDA, CDR2 SQIVND (reference sequence). The CDR3 is 15 residues long. CDR3 coding DNA: TGTGCCAGTAGTATAGGAACTAGCGGGAAGCGTGAGCAGTTCTTC. It translates to CASSIGTSGKREQFF.

This chain uses TRBV5-5 with TRBJ1-5; D perhaps matches TRBD1 (6 bases). Trimming removed 4 bases at V and 3 bases at J, with 23 bases between. CDR1 is SGHKS and CDR2 is YYEKEE in the germline V gene (reference sequence). This CDR3 spans 18 amino acids. The CDR3 DNA is TGTGCCAGCAGCCCTAAACTGGGAGGACAGAATAACAATCAGCCCCAGCATTTT. Amino acid sequence: CASSPKLGGQNNNQPQHF.